This T cell receptor (beta chain) was found in a study of blood T cell repertoires in COVID-19. Study information: T cells, B-cell-depleted T cells, or PBMCs provided the cDNA or gDNA that served as material.

The assay was immunoSEQ multiplex PCR, and TCRdb's table has in-frame clones only and misses some. The table has 84,000 or so clones, roughly four fifths seen once; the top ten hold less than 15%. This clone was found many times. The sample consisted of peripheral blood. This receptor was taken from a human donor in a cohort sampled during active COVID-19.

CDR3: CASSTRQGGQPQHF. As DNA, the CDR3 is TGTGCCAGCAGTACTAGACAGGGCGGGCAGCCCCAGCATTTT. The chain joins TRBV6-2 or TRBV6-3 to TRBJ1-5; 7 bases match TRBD1. The trim removed 5 bases at V and 7 bases at J, leaving 8 bases unmatched. From germline, CDR1 is MNHEY and CDR2 SVGEGT. CDR3 length: 14 residues.